These 20 T cell receptor beta chains share one sample of origin, sequenced in a study of vaccination effects on CD4 cells after COVID-19. Clones were sequenced by immunoSEQ multiplex PCR, and TCRdb holds only the in-frame ones, with some missing. Of just under 75,000 clones listed, about 73% are singletons. With 10 to 11 days of culture completed, CD4+ T cells were isolated. Participants received two doses of either the BNT162b2 or mRNA-1273 vaccine. For these receptors, no antigen is known. Sequenced here: CD4+ T cells from PBMCs cultured without peptide, sampled after COVID-19 vaccination. The receptors were gathered from a human donor who received a COVID-19 vaccine.

This clone was counted between two and nine times. The chain carries TRBV3-1 (or the pseudogene TRBV3-2) and TRBJ2-7; D is perhaps TRBD1 (6 bases). The CDR3 is 12 residues long. Per the germline V gene, CDR1 is LGHDT and CDR2 is YNNKEL (reference sequence). V was pared by 2 bases and J by 7 bases, with 9 bases between. This CDR3 reads CASSQRQVEQYV. CDR3 bases: TGTGCCAGCAGCCAAAGACAGGTAGAGCAGTACGTC.

J is TRBJ1-5 and V is TRBV2; D remains unclear. The CDR3 runs to 15 residues. The germline V gene has CDR1 SNHLY and CDR2 FYNNEI. The V end was cut by 0 bases, the J end by 4 bases, with 10 bases between. As DNA, the CDR3 is TGTGCCAGCAGTGAAGCGCTTGGGGTTAATCAGCCCCAGCATTTT. Translated: CASSEALGVNQPQHF.

The genes are TRBV30 and TRBJ1-1; possible D gene TRBD1, 5 bases. Trimming removed 0 bases from V and 3 bases from J, with 11 bases in between. Germline V lookup: CDR1 GTSNPN, CDR2 SVGIG (reference sequence). The CDR3 covers 14 residues. The CDR3 DNA reads as TGTGCCTGGAGTGTTTGGGGCTGGGACACTGAAGCTTTCTTT. Its translation is CAWSVWGWDTEAFF. Combining the CDR3 with reference TRBV30 and TRBJ1-1 gives the whole variable domain SQTIHQWPATLVQPVGSPLSLECTVEGTSNPNLYWYRQAAGRGLQLLFYSVGIGQISSEVPQNLSASRPQDRQFILSSKKLLLSDSGFYLCAWSVWGWDTEAFFGQGTRLTVV.

The chain links TRBV5-6 to TRBJ1-4; 8 bases map to TRBD1. CDR3 size: 16 residues. The trim removed 4 bases at V and 5 bases at J, leaving 10 bases unmatched. From germline, CDR1 is SGHDT and CDR2 YYEEEE. CDR3 amino acids: CASSANRDRINEKLFF. The CDR3 coding sequence is TGTGCCAGCAGCGCGAACCGGGACAGGATAAATGAAAAACTGTTTTTT.

This chain links TRBV6-6 with TRBJ2-7; D may be TRBD2 (6 bases). V was shortened by 2 bases and J by 5 bases, with 7 bases between the two germline ends. Germline V gene lookup returns CDR1 MNHNY and CDR2 SVGAGI (reference sequence). CDR3 size: 12 residues. CDR3 in DNA: TGTGCCAGCAGTTACGGGGGGAACGAGCAGTACGTC. It yields the protein CASSYGGNEQYV.

This clone was found once. V is TRBV7-7 and J is TRBJ2-5; the D is unclear. Germline V CDR1 and CDR2: SSHAT, FNYEAQ (reference sequence). Deletions cut 0 bases from V and 4 bases from J, with 12 bases between. This CDR3 has 15 amino acids. CDR3 sequence reads: CASSLALALGETQYF. The CDR3, as DNA: TGTGCCAGCAGCTTAGCGCTGGCTTTGGGAGAGACCCAGTACTTC.

There are a few counts of this clone. The rearrangement uses TRBV5-1 and TRBJ1-1; D remains unclear. The CDR3 is 15 amino acids. Germline V gene data show CDR1 as SGHRS and CDR2 as YFSETQ. Deletions cut 4 bases from V and 3 bases from J, with 16 bases between. The CDR3 loop is CASSLDLLGHTEAFF. The CDR3 region has the DNA TGCGCCAGCAGCCTGGATCTCTTAGGTCACACTGAAGCTTTCTTT.

The V call is TRBV30, the J call TRBJ1-6; no clear D gene. CDR3 length: 13 residues. Germline CDR1 is GTSNPN and CDR2 is SVGIG (reference sequence). Between the trimmed V and J ends, which lost 3 bases and 6 bases, there was a span of 9 bases. CDR3 region: CAWSVQVNSPLHF. Written as DNA, the CDR3 is TGTGCCTGGAGCGTTCAAGTTAATTCACCCCTCCACTTT. The whole variable domain, remainder taken from reference TRBV30 and TRBJ1-6, is SQTIHQWPATLVQPVGSPLSLECTVEGTSNPNLYWYRQAAGRGLQLLFYSVGIGQISSEVPQNLSASRPQDRQFILSSKKLLLSDSGFYLCAWSVQVNSPLHFGNGTRLTVT.

This chain connects TRBV5-1 to TRBJ1-1, with 7 bases aligning to TRBD1. This CDR3 is built from 15 residues. Germline V gene sequence: CDR1 SGHRS, CDR2 YFSETQ. V lost 0 bases and J lost 1; bases outside the gene matches: 3. CDR3 in amino acids: CASSLVGQPNTEAFF. The CDR3 nucleotides read TGCGCCAGCAGCTTGGTGGGACAGCCGAACACTGAAGCTTTCTTT.

The CDR3 spells CASSPDRYTEAFF. Here the CDR3 DNA reads TGTGCCAGCAGTCCGGACAGATACACTGAAGCTTTCTTT. V usage is TRBV6-2 or TRBV6-3 and J usage is TRBJ1-1, with a tentative D call TRBD1 (6 bases). This CDR3 comprises 13 residues. V was shortened by 5 bases and J by 3 bases, with 10 bases between the two germline ends. Per the germline V gene, CDR1 is MNHEY and CDR2 is SVGEGT.

V gene TRBV7-3 combines with J gene TRBJ2-3, with unresolved D. V was cut by 4 bases and J by 5 bases, with 10 bases left in between. CDR1 SGHTA and CDR2 FQGTGA come from the germline V gene. The CDR3 extends over 13 amino acids. The CDR3 nucleotides are TGTGCCAGCAGCTCCGCGAGAGGAGATACGCAGTATTTT. Translation gives CASSSARGDTQYF.

The V call is TRBV6-5, the J call TRBJ1-5; D gene uncertain. The CDR3 consists of 12 residues. V was cut by 9 bases and J by 3 bases, with 9 bases left in between. CDR1 and CDR2 (germline): MNHEY, SVGAGI. CDR3: CASGVINQPQHF. In DNA form, the CDR3 reads TGTGCCAGTGGGGTCATCAATCAGCCCCAGCATTTT.

The chain couples TRBV7-9 to TRBJ2-1; TRBD2 matches at 7 bases. V lost 3 bases and J lost 7; bases outside the gene matches: 9. Germline CDR1 SEHNR, CDR2 FQNEAQ (reference sequence). CDR3 length: 15 residues. The CDR3 sequence: CASSFQRGGRNEQFF. The CDR3 DNA sequence: TGTGCCAGCAGCTTCCAGCGGGGCGGTAGGAATGAGCAGTTCTTC.

The chain couples TRBV28 to TRBJ2-7, with 7 bases fitting TRBD1. Germline V gene sequence: CDR1 MDHEN, CDR2 SYDVKM. V gave up 5 bases and J gave up 0 bases; unmatched junction bases: 7. The CDR3 runs 15 residues. CDR3 coding DNA: TGTGCCAGCAGTGAGGGGGCCCAGAGCTCCTACGAGCAGTACGTC. Its translation: CASSEGAQSSYEQYV.

This clone has a single count. This chain joins TRBV23-1 and TRBJ2-5, with 7 positions matching TRBD1. TRBV23-1 is designated an ORF whose function remains uncertain. The ends lost 0 bases at V and 7 bases at J; junction bases unmatched: 11. The CDR3 runs to 16 residues. The CDR3 sequence: CASSQSTGSKFGTQYF. In DNA, the CDR3 is TGCGCCAGCAGTCAATCGACAGGGTCTAAATTTGGGACCCAGTACTTC.

The chain uses TRBV5-1 and TRBJ2-3; tentatively, D is TRBD1 (5 bases). The CDR3 loop spans 15 amino acids. Looked up from germline, CDR1 is SGHRS and CDR2 is YFSETQ. V was shortened by 1 base and J by 2 bases, with 11 bases between the two germline ends. The CDR3 is CASSLIDSSTDTQYF. The DNA of the CDR3 is TGCGCCAGCAGCTTGATAGACAGTTCCACAGATACGCAGTATTTT.

The J gene is TRBJ2-3, the V gene TRBV2; 10 bases line up with TRBD2. V dropped 4 bases and J dropped 5; count of bases not matched to a gene: 6. The CDR3 totals 15 residues. Germline loops: CDR1 SNHLY, CDR2 FYNNEI. The CDR3 reads CASSVQRGGIDTQYF. DNA of the CDR3: TGTGCCAGCAGTGTACAGCGGGGGGGAATAGATACGCAGTATTTT. Using reference TRBV2 and TRBJ2-3 for the parts outside the CDR3, the full variable domain is EPEVTQTPSHQVTQMGQEVILRCVPISNHLYFYWYRQILGQKVEFLVSFYNNEISEKSEIFDDQFSVERPDGSNFTLKIRSTKLEDSAMYFCASSVQRGGIDTQYFGPGTRLTVL.

The chain is built from TRBV10-3 and TRBJ1-1; unclear D gene. This CDR3 region has 13 residues. Trimming pared 4 bases from V and 6 bases from J, leaving 12 bases between. CDR1 is ENHRY, CDR2 SYGVKD, per germline. The CDR3 spells CAISVSGTSEAFF. CDR3 nucleotides: TGTGCCATCAGTGTCTCGGGAACCTCTGAAGCTTTCTTT.

The J gene is TRBJ2-3, the V gene TRBV3-1 (or the pseudogene TRBV3-2), with D perhaps TRBD1 or TRBD2 (6 bases each). This CDR3 has 14 amino acids. Germline lookup yields CDR1 LGHDT and CDR2 YNNKEL (reference sequence). Trimming took off 1 base at V and 3 bases at J, with 8 bases between the two ends. CDR3 DNA: TGTGCCAGCAGCCAAGTAGGGGGGACAGATACGCAGTATTTT. Translation gives CASSQVGGTDTQYF.

The V call is TRBV19, the J call TRBJ1-4; D may be TRBD1 (5 bases). Trimming removed 5 bases at V and 10 bases at J, with 17 bases between. Germline values: CDR1 LNHDA, CDR2 SQIVND (reference sequence). This CDR3 is 14 amino acids long. The CDR3 coding sequence is TGTGCCAGTAGTCGGGACCCCGTCTTCTCAAAACTGTTTTTT. Residues: CASSRDPVFSKLFF. The full variable domain, its missing parts supplied by reference TRBV19 and TRBJ1-4, is DGGITQSPKYLFRKEGQNVTLSCEQNLNHDAMYWYRQDPGQGLRLIYYSQIVNDFQKGDIAEGYSVSREKKESFPLTVTSAQKNPTAFYLCASSRDPVFSKLFFGSGTQLSVL.